A single sample gave rise to the 9 T cell receptor beta chains below, sequenced in a study of CD8+ T cells in alopecia areata. In each case, RNA was isolated and then reverse transcribed into cDNA as the sequencing template. Assay used: immunoSEQ multiplex PCR; TCRdb lists only in-frame clones, some missing. The sample holds more than 95,000 clones, less than 80% seen once. Input material: CD4+ T cells sorted from blood. The receptors originated from a human donor in good health.

This chain connects TRBV10-3 to TRBJ1-6, with 9 bases aligning to TRBD1. CDR3 length: 13 amino acids. Losses at the gene ends were 6 bases for V and 10 bases for J; bases not matched to a gene: 4. CDR1 is ENHRY, CDR2 SYGVKD, per germline. The CDR3 here is CAIRGDRESPLHF. CDR3 sequence (DNA): TGTGCCATCAGAGGGGACAGGGAATCACCCCTCCACTTT.

The V and J genes are TRBV29-1 and TRBJ2-1; no definite D call. This CDR3 has 11 amino acids. Germline V lookup: CDR1 SQVTM, CDR2 ANQGSEA. The ends were cut back, 4 bases at V and 8 bases at J, with 9 bases in the middle. In DNA form, the CDR3 reads TGCAGCGTTGGCCGAGGAGATGAGCAGTTCTTC. Translation gives CSVGRGDEQFF.

As concerns this clone: Other DNA sequences from this sample encode an identical CDR3 as well. The V and J genes are TRBV7-9 and TRBJ1-4; 9 bases align to TRBD1. Trimming cost V 6 bases and J 7 bases; bases outside gene matches: 6. There are 14 residues in the CDR3. Germline V gene data show CDR1 as SEHNR and CDR2 as FQNEAQ (reference sequence). CDR3 sequence (DNA): TGTGCCAGCAGTCCCGGGACAGGGAGTGAAAAACTGTTTTTT. It yields the protein CASSPGTGSEKLFF.

This clone has a handful of counts. The chain couples TRBV29-1 to TRBJ1-5; 9 nucleotides align to TRBD1. The CDR3 spans 13 residues. Losses at the gene ends were 6 bases for V and 5 bases for J; bases not matched to a gene: 5. Germline V gives CDR1 SQVTM, CDR2 ANQGSEA. The CDR3 loop reads CSVGTGNDQPQHF. The CDR3 DNA is TGCAGCGTGGGGACAGGGAACGATCAGCCCCAGCATTTT.

As regards this clone: Other nucleotide sequences from this sample produce the same CDR3. The CDR3 DNA sequence: TGTGCCAGCAGTTTATCGCGAAATTCACCCCTCCACTTT. This sequence encodes CASSLSRNSPLHF. The J gene is TRBJ1-6, the V gene TRBV27; no firm D call. Germline V gene lookup returns CDR1 MNHEY and CDR2 SMNVEV (reference sequence). Trimming stripped 0 bases from V and 7 bases from J, with 4 bases between. The length of the CDR3 is 13 residues.

Within the sample, this clone is medium-sized (0.01 to 0.1%). The rearrangement links TRBV7-2 to TRBJ2-2; TRBD1 matches 10 bases. This CDR3 comprises 16 residues. Germline CDR1 reads SGHTA; CDR2 reads FQGNSA. The V segment lost 5 bases and the J segment 4 bases; nucleotides outside the gene matches: 7. CDR3 amino acids: CASSLQGQGRTGELFF. DNA for the CDR3: TGTGCCAGCAGCCTCCAGGGACAGGGGCGCACCGGGGAGCTGTTTTTT.

The chain is built from TRBV14 and TRBJ2-5; D call uncertain. Germline-derived CDR1 and CDR2 are SGHDN and FVKESK. V lost 0 bases, J lost 1 base, and 6 bases lay in between. The CDR3 runs to 14 residues. In DNA, the CDR3 is TGTGCCAGCAGCCAAGATCTAATCCAAGAGACCCAGTACTTC. Amino acids: CASSQDLIQETQYF.

The chain joins TRBV7-8 to TRBJ1-6, with 8 bases identical to TRBD1. The CDR3 runs 16 residues. V shed 3 bases, J shed 4 bases, and the junction held 5 bases outside the gene matches. The V gene's germline CDR1 is SGHVS and CDR2 FQNEAQ. CDR3 loop: CASSFGDRPYNSPLHF. The CDR3 DNA reads TGTGCCAGCAGCTTTGGGGACAGGCCGTATAATTCACCCCTCCACTTT.

The rearrangement uses TRBV2 and TRBJ2-5, with TRBD2 matching over 8 bases. Germline V gene lookup returns CDR1 SNHLY and CDR2 FYNNEI. Losses at the gene ends were 4 bases for V and 2 bases for J; bases not matched to a gene: 6. This CDR3 is 15 amino acids long. CDR3 sequence (DNA): TGTGCCAGCAGTGCTGGTAGCGGGGTACAAGAGACCCAGTACTTC. As protein: CASSAGSGVQETQYF.